These 32 T cell receptor beta chains share one sample of origin, sequenced in a study of blood T cell repertoires in COVID-19. Produced via immunoSEQ multiplex PCR; TCRdb's table is partial and in-frame only. The table lists 100,000 to 120,000 clones, 82% of them singletons, with over 15% in the top ten. The specimen was peripheral blood. The receptor set was obtained from a woman of 80 years or more with acute or convalescent COVID-19.

The chain has TRBV7-2 and TRBJ2-6, with a weak D call TRBD1 (6 bases). Germline V gene data show CDR1 as SGHTA and CDR2 as FQGNSA. This CDR3 region has 17 residues. V lost 2 bases and J lost 2, with 13 bases in between. The CDR3 here is CASSLQGNGAGANVLTF. The CDR3 DNA sequence: TGTGCCAGCAGCTTACAGGGGAATGGTGCTGGGGCCAACGTCCTGACTTTC.

This clone was detected once. The V gene is TRBV2, the J gene TRBJ2-7; TRBD1 might be the D (5 bases). This CDR3 contains 14 residues. The germline V gene has CDR1 SNHLY and CDR2 FYNNEI. V lost 5 bases and J 3 bases, leaving 14 bases between the germline ends. The CDR3 DNA is TGTGCCAGCAGTCAGCAGGGTTCGGTCTACGAGCAGTACTTC. It encodes CASSQQGSVYEQYF.

CDR3 sequence: CASSQLYRGSTEAFF. The CDR3 DNA reads TGTGCCAGCAGCCAACTCTACAGGGGGAGCACTGAAGCTTTCTTT. The V gene is TRBV11-2, the J gene TRBJ1-1, with 8 bases aligning to TRBD1. The trim removed 5 bases at V and 4 bases at J, leaving 9 bases unmatched. The CDR3 runs to 15 residues. Germline V gene sequence: CDR1 SGHAT, CDR2 FQNNGV.

The J gene is TRBJ2-3, the V gene TRBV6-6, with 10 positions matching TRBD2. After removal of 0 bases from V and 6 bases from J, the junction contained 3 bases not matched to a gene. This CDR3 contains 15 residues. Germline values: CDR1 MNHNY, CDR2 SVGAGI (reference sequence). The CDR3 here is CASSYSLAGSDTQYF. For the CDR3, the DNA is TGTGCCAGCAGTTACTCACTAGCGGGAAGCGATACGCAGTATTTT.

The J gene is TRBJ1-1, the V gene TRBV7-9, with TRBD1 matching over 8 bases. Trimming removed 4 bases from V and 3 bases from J; junction bases left unmatched: 4. Germline V gives CDR1 SEHNR, CDR2 FQNEAQ (reference sequence). The CDR3 covers 14 residues. The CDR3 DNA reads TGTGCCAGCAGCTCTAGACAGGGGCACACTGAAGCTTTCTTT. Its protein product is CASSSRQGHTEAFF. Variable domain in full (rest from reference TRBV7-9 and TRBJ1-1): DTGVSQNPRHKITKRGQNVTFRCDPISEHNRLYWYRQTLGQGPEFLTYFQNEAQLEKSRLLSDRFSAERPKGSFSTLEIQRTEQGDSAMYLCASSSRQGHTEAFFGQGTRLTVV.

This clone came up a few times. V is TRBV6-6 and J is TRBJ2-5, with TRBD2 as a possible D gene (6 bases). This CDR3 contains 14 residues. V was cut by 5 bases and J by 5 bases, with 15 bases left in between. The V gene's germline CDR1 is MNHNY and CDR2 SVGAGI (reference sequence). This CDR3 is CASSDDQRGETQYF. DNA of the CDR3: TGTGCCAGCAGTGACGACCAACGGGGGGAGACCCAGTACTTC.

The chain links TRBV24-1 to TRBJ2-3; possibly TRBD1 for D (5 bases). The CDR3 contains 15 residues. Germline V lookup: CDR1 KGHDR, CDR2 SFDVKD. Trimming took 6 bases from V and 3 from J, leaving 15 bases between them. The CDR3 DNA is TGTGCCACCAGTCAAACGGGCCGACAGACAGATACGCAGTATTTT. As protein: CATSQTGRQTDTQYF.

The chain is built from TRBV6-2 or TRBV6-3 and TRBJ2-7, with TRBD2 as a possible D gene (5 bases). Trimming took off 3 bases at V and 7 bases at J, with 13 bases between the two ends. This CDR3 is built from 13 residues. CDR1 and CDR2 (germline): MNHEY, SVGEGT. For the CDR3, the DNA is TGTGCCAGCAGTTATGGGGAGTACGGGGAGCAGTACTTC. It codes for CASSYGEYGEQYF.

V is TRBV28 and J is TRBJ1-2; D is uncertain. The germline CDR1 and CDR2 sequences are MDHEN and SYDVKM. The germline V and J ends were trimmed by 4 bases and 6 bases, with 6 bases remaining between them. CDR3 length: 11 amino acids. This CDR3 reads CASSYADGYTF. The CDR3 DNA reads TGTGCCAGCAGTTATGCGGATGGCTACACCTTC.

The rearrangement links TRBV2 to TRBJ2-6; the match to TRBD1 covers 9 bases. The CDR3 totals 17 residues. The junction had 5 bases not matched to a gene; V was cut back by 5 bases and J by 0 bases. Germline V gene sequence: CDR1 SNHLY, CDR2 FYNNEI. The CDR3 protein is CASSPQGAFSGANVLTF. CDR3 DNA sequence: TGTGCCAGCAGTCCACAGGGGGCTTTCTCTGGGGCCAACGTCCTGACTTTC.

This chain links TRBV9 with TRBJ1-2; TRBD1 agrees at 7 bases. V shed 4 bases, J shed 4 bases, and the junction held 10 bases outside the gene matches. The germline V gene has CDR1 SGDLS and CDR2 YYNGEE. The CDR3 is 15 residues long. The CDR3 loop is CASSSLTGDSYGYTF. In nucleotides, the CDR3 is TGTGCCAGCAGCTCCCTCACAGGGGACTCCTATGGCTACACCTTC.

The chain is built from TRBV5-4 and TRBJ2-1; possibly TRBD2 for D (6 bases). V lost 4 bases and J lost 0, with 14 bases in between. Germline CDR1 reads SGHNT; CDR2 reads YYREEE (reference sequence). This CDR3 is built from 16 residues. The CDR3 loop is CASSTGVGGSYNEQFF. DNA of the CDR3: TGTGCCAGCAGCACGGGAGTTGGGGGCTCCTACAATGAGCAGTTCTTC.

The table lists this clone with a count of one. The chain recombines TRBV6-2 or TRBV6-3 with TRBJ2-1; 14 bases fit TRBD2. This CDR3 is built from 16 residues. Germline CDR1 MNHEY, CDR2 SVGEGT. The V segment lost 2 bases and the J segment 7 bases; nucleotides outside the gene matches: 4. In DNA, the CDR3 is TGTGCCAGCAGTTACCGACTAGCGGGAGGGCCAAATGAGCAGTTCTTC. Its translation is CASSYRLAGGPNEQFF.

V usage is TRBV7-9 and J usage is TRBJ1-1, with 7 bases matching TRBD1. Germline CDR1 SEHNR, CDR2 FQNEAQ (reference sequence). The CDR3 runs 13 residues. The ends lost 1 base at V and 7 bases at J; junction bases unmatched: 3. This CDR3 reads CASSLGGGREAFF. The CDR3 nucleotides read TGTGCCAGCAGCTTAGGAGGGGGCCGTGAAGCTTTCTTT. The entire variable domain, with the rest obtained from reference TRBV7-9 and TRBJ1-1, is as follows: DTGVSQNPRHKITKRGQNVTFRCDPISEHNRLYWYRQTLGQGPEFLTYFQNEAQLEKSRLLSDRFSAERPKGSFSTLEIQRTEQGDSAMYLCASSLGGGREAFFGQGTRLTVV.

The chain has TRBV15 and TRBJ2-4; 7 bases fit TRBD1. The germline V gene has CDR1 LNHNV and CDR2 YYDKDF (reference sequence). The CDR3 consists of 18 residues. Unmatched junction bases numbered 9, after V lost 0 bases and J lost 1 base. CDR3 loop: CATSREQTGALAKNIQYF. The CDR3 DNA follows: TGTGCCACCAGCAGAGAACAAACAGGGGCCCTGGCCAAAAACATTCAGTACTTC.

V and J are TRBV6-2 or TRBV6-3 and TRBJ1-1; D gene unclear. Trimming removed 3 bases at V and 7 bases at J, with 15 bases between. The length of the CDR3 is 14 residues. CDR1 MNHEY and CDR2 SVGEGT come from the germline V gene. In nucleotides, the CDR3 is TGTGCCAGCAGTTATTTAGCGATTGGCGGTGAAGCTTTCTTT. As protein: CASSYLAIGGEAFF.

The rearrangement links TRBV5-1 to TRBJ1-6; 7 nucleotides align to TRBD1. Looked up from germline, CDR1 is SGHRS and CDR2 is YFSETQ. CDR3 length: 13 amino acids. With V trimmed by 7 bases and J by 8 bases, 6 bases remained unmatched. The CDR3 here is CASGFQGDSPLHF. The CDR3, as DNA: TGCGCCAGCGGATTCCAGGGGGATTCACCCCTCCACTTT.

The sample holds a few counts of this clone. The rearrangement links TRBV10-3 to TRBJ1-5, with 7 bases identical to TRBD1. Germline values: CDR1 ENHRY, CDR2 SYGVKD. This CDR3 has 15 residues. With V trimmed by 5 bases and J by 2 bases, 6 bases remained unmatched. CDR3 region: CAISPTGMGNQPQHF. CDR3 nucleotides: TGTGCCATCAGTCCGACAGGGATGGGCAATCAGCCCCAGCATTTT.

The genes are TRBV19 and TRBJ2-7, with D perhaps TRBD2 (6 bases). Trimming shortened V by 3 bases and J by 6 bases, and 15 bases separated the two germline ends. The V gene's germline CDR1 is LNHDA and CDR2 SQIVND (reference sequence). This CDR3 spans 14 amino acids. The CDR3 region is CASSITGVATEQYF. CDR3 bases: TGTGCCAGTAGTATCACGGGGGTCGCTACCGAGCAGTACTTC.

The rearrangement joins TRBV3-1 (or the pseudogene TRBV3-2) to TRBJ1-2, with D hard to call. The CDR3 loop spans 14 amino acids. Per the germline V gene, CDR1 is LGHDT and CDR2 is YNNKEL (reference sequence). V was cut by 1 base and J by 3 bases, with 9 bases left in between. The CDR3 coding sequence is TGTGCCAGCAGCCAAGGGCTGCAAGACTATGGCTACACCTTC. Translated, it gives CASSQGLQDYGYTF.

This sequence joins TRBV5-4 and TRBJ2-1, with 8 bases lining up with TRBD2. V lost 4 bases, J lost 7 bases, and 10 bases stayed unmatched. The CDR3 contains 15 residues. From germline, CDR1 is SGHNT and CDR2 YYREEE (reference sequence). The CDR3 DNA reads as TGTGCCAGCAGCGGACAAGCGGGAGTTGGGAATGAGCAGTTCTTC. Amino acids: CASSGQAGVGNEQFF.

This clone was counted between two and nine times. This chain uses TRBV28 with TRBJ2-3; 13 bases are shared with TRBD2. V lost 2 bases and J lost 5; bases outside the gene matches: 4. This CDR3 is built from 16 residues. CDR1 and CDR2 from the germline V gene are MDHEN and SYDVKM. The CDR3 is CASSLGLAGVRDTQYF. Here the CDR3 DNA reads TGTGCCAGCAGTTTAGGACTAGCGGGAGTTAGAGATACGCAGTATTTT. Full variable domain (missing parts from reference TRBV28 and TRBJ2-3): DVKVTQSSRYLVKRTGEKVFLECVQDMDHENMFWYRQDPGLGLRLIYFSYDVKMKEKGDIPEGYSVSREKKERFSLILESASTNQTSMYLCASSLGLAGVRDTQYFGPGTRLTVL.

The chain employs TRBV6-2 or TRBV6-3 and TRBJ2-1; the D is unclear. Trimming cost V 3 bases and J 5 bases, with 8 bases left between them. The CDR3 is 13 amino acids. Germline V gene sequence: CDR1 MNHEY, CDR2 SVGEGT. Here the CDR3 DNA reads TGTGCCAGCAGTTATGGCTTTAACAATGAGCAGTTCTTC. This encodes CASSYGFNNEQFF.

This clone was counted a few times. The chain carries TRBV28 and TRBJ2-3; TRBD2 matches at 7 bases. V was clipped by 7 bases and J by 5 bases; unmatched bases: 12. This CDR3 is 15 amino acids long. Germline loops: CDR1 MDHEN, CDR2 SYDVKM. The CDR3 DNA reads as TGTGCCAGCAACTCTCCGGCGGGAGCGCAAGATACGCAGTATTTT. Translating gives CASNSPAGAQDTQYF.

J is TRBJ1-5 and V is TRBV19, with 9 bases lining up with TRBD1. The CDR3 spans 15 residues. The V gene's germline CDR1 is LNHDA and CDR2 SQIVND (reference sequence). Trimming removed 1 base from V and 5 bases from J; junction bases left unmatched: 3. The CDR3 DNA reads as TGTGCCAGTAGTATAGGTCGGACAGGGGATCAGCCCCAGCATTTT. Translation gives CASSIGRTGDQPQHF.

The rearrangement uses TRBV14 and TRBJ2-1, with 11 bases aligning to TRBD2. Germline-derived CDR1 and CDR2 are SGHDN and FVKESK. V shed 5 bases and J 1 base; nucleotides not matched to a gene: 10. This CDR3 is built from 18 residues. The CDR3 loop is CASSSLAGTSGSYNEQFF. The CDR3 DNA follows: TGTGCCAGCAGCTCCCTTGCCGGGACTAGCGGATCCTACAATGAGCAGTTCTTC.

This chain links TRBV2 with TRBJ2-2; 9 nucleotides match TRBD1. The V gene end was trimmed by 6 bases and the J gene end by 7 bases; junction bases not matched to a gene: 9. Looked up from germline, CDR1 is SNHLY and CDR2 is FYNNEI. This CDR3 has 15 residues. Written as DNA, the CDR3 is TGTGCCAGCAGAGATTACAGGGGGCAGATCGGGGAGCTGTTTTTT. Its protein product is CASRDYRGQIGELFF.

This clone was detected only a few times. This chain joins TRBV5-1 and TRBJ1-1; no clear D. Trimming left V 7 bases short and J 2 bases short, with 12 bases between. The CDR3 contains 13 residues. CDR1 is SGHRS, CDR2 YFSETQ, per germline. CDR3 bases: TGCGCCAGCGCACTGGAGGTAAACACTGAAGCTTTCTTT. Translation: CASALEVNTEAFF.

This chain uses TRBV19 with TRBJ2-2, with 9 positions matching TRBD2. Germline V gene sequence: CDR1 LNHDA, CDR2 SQIVND (reference sequence). The CDR3 is 14 residues long. With V trimmed by 9 bases and J by 5 bases, 7 bases remained unmatched. The CDR3 DNA is TGTGCCAGCCTCCGGCGGGAGGGTACCGGGGAGCTGTTTTTT. As protein: CASLRREGTGELFF.

The rearrangement links TRBV3-1 (or the pseudogene TRBV3-2) to TRBJ2-2, with D perhaps TRBD2 (6 bases). The V gene lost 7 bases and the J gene lost 5 bases, with 14 bases spanning the gap. The CDR3 has 14 amino acids. Germline V gene sequence: CDR1 LGHDT, CDR2 YNNKEL (reference sequence). The CDR3 protein is CASTAGLKTGELFF. The CDR3, as DNA: TGTGCCAGCACCGCGGGACTTAAAACCGGGGAGCTGTTTTTT.

The V call is TRBV29-1, the J call TRBJ1-3, with D hard to call. V lost 8 bases and J 0 bases, leaving 8 bases between the germline ends. This CDR3 has 12 residues. Germline values: CDR1 SQVTM, CDR2 ANQGSEA. The CDR3 region is CSTRTSGNTIYF. DNA of the CDR3: TGCAGCACTAGGACCTCTGGAAACACCATATATTTT.

CDR3 in DNA: TGTGCCAGCAGCAAGGGACAGTCTACGAATTCTGGGGCCAACGTCCTGACTTTC. Residues: CASSKGQSTNSGANVLTF. V usage is TRBV21-1 and J usage is TRBJ2-6; the D call of TRBD1 is as the table states it, not checked on the DNA. TRBV21-1 is recorded as a pseudogene. The CDR3 totals 18 residues.